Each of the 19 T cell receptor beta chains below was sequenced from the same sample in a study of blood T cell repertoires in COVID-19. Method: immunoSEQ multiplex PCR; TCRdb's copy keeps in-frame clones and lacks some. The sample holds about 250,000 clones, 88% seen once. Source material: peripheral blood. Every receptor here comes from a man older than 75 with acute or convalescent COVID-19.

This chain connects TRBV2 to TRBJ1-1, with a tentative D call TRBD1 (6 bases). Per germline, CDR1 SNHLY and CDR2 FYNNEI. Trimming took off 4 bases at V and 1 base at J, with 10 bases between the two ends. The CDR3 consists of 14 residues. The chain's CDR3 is CASSVVTGNTEAFF. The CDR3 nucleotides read TGTGCCAGCAGTGTTGTGACAGGGAACACTGAAGCTTTCTTT.

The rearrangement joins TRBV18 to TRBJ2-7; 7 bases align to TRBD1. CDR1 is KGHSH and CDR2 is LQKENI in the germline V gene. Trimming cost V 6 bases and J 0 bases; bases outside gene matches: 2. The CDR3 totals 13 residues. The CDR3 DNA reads TGTGCCAGCTCCCGGGACAGCTCCTACGAGCAGTACTTC. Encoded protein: CASSRDSSYEQYF.

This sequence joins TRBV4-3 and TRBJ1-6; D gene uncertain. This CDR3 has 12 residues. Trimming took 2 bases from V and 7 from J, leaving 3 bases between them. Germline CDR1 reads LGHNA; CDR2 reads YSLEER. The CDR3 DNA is TGCGCCAGCAGCCAACAGAATTCACCCCTCCACTTT. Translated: CASSQQNSPLHF.

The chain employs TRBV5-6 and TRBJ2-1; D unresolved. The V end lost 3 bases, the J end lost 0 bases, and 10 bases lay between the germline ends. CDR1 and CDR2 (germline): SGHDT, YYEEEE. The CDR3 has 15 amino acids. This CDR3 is CASSSVALSYNEQFF. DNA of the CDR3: TGTGCCAGCAGCTCGGTCGCGCTCTCCTACAATGAGCAGTTCTTC.

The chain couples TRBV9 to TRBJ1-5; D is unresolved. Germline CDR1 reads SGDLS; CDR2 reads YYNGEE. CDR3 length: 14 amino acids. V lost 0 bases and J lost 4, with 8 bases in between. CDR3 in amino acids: CASSVGPRNQPQHF. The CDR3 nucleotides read TGTGCCAGCAGCGTAGGTCCGAGAAATCAGCCCCAGCATTTT.

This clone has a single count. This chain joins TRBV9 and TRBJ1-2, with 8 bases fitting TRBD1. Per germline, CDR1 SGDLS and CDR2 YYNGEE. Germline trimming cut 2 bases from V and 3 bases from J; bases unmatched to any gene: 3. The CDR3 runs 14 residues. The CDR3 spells CASSVDRDDYGYTF. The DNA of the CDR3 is TGTGCCAGCAGCGTGGACAGGGATGACTATGGCTACACCTTC. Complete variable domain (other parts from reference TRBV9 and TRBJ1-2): DSGVTQTPKHLITATGQRVTLRCSPRSGDLSVYWYQQSLDQGLQFLIQYYNGEERAKGNILERFSAQQFPDLHSELNLSSLELGDSALYFCASSVDRDDYGYTFGSGTRLTVV.

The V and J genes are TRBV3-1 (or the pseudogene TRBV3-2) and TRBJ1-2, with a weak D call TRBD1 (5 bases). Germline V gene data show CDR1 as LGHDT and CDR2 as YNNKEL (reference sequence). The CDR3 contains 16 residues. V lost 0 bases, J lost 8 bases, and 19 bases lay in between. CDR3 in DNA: TGTGCCAGCAGCCAAGATGAAGGGGTTTATGGGGAAGGCTACACCTTC. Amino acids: CASSQDEGVYGEGYTF.

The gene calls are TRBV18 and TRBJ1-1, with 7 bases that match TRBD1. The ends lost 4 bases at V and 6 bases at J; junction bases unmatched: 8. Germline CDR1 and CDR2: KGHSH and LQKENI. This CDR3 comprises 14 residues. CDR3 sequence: CASSLGGRWAEAFF. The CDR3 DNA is TGTGCCAGCTCACTAGGGGGCCGGTGGGCTGAAGCTTTCTTT.

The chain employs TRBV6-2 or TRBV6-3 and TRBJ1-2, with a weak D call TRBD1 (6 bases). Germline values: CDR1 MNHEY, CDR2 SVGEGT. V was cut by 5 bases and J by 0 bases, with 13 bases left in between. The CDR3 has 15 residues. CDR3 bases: TGTGCCAGCAGTGACAGGAGTTTGGCTAACTATGGCTACACCTTC. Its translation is CASSDRSLANYGYTF.

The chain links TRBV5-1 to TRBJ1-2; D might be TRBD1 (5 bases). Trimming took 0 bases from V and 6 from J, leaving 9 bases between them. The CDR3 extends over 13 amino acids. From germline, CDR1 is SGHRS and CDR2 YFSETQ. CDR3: CASSLGGANGYTF. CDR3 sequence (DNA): TGCGCCAGCAGCTTGGGGGGCGCGAATGGCTACACCTTC.

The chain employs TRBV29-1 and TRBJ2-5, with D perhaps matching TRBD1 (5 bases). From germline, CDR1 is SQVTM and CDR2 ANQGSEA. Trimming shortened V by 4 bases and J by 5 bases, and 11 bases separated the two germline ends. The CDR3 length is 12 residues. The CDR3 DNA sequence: TGCAGCGTTGGAAGACAGAAGGAGACCCAGTACTTC. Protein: CSVGRQKETQYF. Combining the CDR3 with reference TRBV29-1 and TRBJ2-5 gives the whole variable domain SAVISQKPSRDICQRGTSLTIQCQVDSQVTMMFWYRQQPGQSLTLIATANQGSEATYESGFVIDKFPISRPNLTFSTLTVSNMSPEDSSIYLCSVGRQKETQYFGPGTRLLVL.

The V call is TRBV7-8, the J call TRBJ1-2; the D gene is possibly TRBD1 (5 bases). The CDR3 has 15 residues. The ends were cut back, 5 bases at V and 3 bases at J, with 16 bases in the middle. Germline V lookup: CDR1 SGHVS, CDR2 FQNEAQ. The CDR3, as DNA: TGTGCCAGCAGCAGCTACCTTGACAGATACTATGGCTACACCTTC. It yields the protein CASSSYLDRYYGYTF.

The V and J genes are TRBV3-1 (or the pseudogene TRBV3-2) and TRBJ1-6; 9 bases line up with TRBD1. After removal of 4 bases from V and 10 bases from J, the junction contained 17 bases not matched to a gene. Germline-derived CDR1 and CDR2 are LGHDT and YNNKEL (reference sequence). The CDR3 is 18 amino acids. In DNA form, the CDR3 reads TGTGCCAGCAGCCTCATCGTCCCGGGACAGGGTACATCGTCACCCCTCCACTTT. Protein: CASSLIVPGQGTSSPLHF.

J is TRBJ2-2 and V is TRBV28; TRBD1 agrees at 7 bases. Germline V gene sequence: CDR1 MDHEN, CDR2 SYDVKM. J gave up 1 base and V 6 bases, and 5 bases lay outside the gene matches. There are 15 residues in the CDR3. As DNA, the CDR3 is TGTGCCAGCAGGACCCGGGACAGGAACACCGGGGAGCTGTTTTTT. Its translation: CASRTRDRNTGELFF.

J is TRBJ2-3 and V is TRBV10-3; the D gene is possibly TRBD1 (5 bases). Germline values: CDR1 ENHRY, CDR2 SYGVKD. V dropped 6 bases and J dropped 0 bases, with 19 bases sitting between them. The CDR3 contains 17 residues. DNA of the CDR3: TGTGCCATCAGGGAAGACAGCCTCACATTTAGCACAGATACGCAGTATTTT. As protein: CAIREDSLTFSTDTQYF.

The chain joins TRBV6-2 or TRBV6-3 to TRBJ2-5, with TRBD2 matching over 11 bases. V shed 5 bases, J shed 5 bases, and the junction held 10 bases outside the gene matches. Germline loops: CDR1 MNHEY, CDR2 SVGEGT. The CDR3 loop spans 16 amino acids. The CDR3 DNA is TGTGCCAGCAGTACTACCGGGACTAGCGGTCGGGAGACCCAGTACTTC. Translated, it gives CASSTTGTSGRETQYF.

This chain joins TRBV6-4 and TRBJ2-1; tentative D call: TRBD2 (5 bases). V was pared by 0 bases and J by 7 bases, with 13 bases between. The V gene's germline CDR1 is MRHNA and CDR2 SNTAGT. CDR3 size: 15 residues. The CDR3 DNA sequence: TGTGCCAGCAGTGACTCTGAGCGGCCCCGGAATGAGCAGTTCTTC. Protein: CASSDSERPRNEQFF.

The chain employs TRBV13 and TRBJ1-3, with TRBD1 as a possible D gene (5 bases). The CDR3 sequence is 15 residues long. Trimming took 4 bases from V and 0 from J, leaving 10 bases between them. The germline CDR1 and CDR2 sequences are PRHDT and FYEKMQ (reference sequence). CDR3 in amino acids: CASSSDRYSGNTIYF. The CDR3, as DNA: TGTGCCAGCAGCTCTGACAGATACTCTGGAAACACCATATATTTT.

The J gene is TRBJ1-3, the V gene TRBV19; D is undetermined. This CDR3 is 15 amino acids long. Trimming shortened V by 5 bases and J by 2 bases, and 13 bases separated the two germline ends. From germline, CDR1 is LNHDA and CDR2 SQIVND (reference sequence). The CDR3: CASSPQTGPGNTIYF. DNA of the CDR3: TGTGCCAGTAGTCCGCAGACGGGTCCTGGAAACACCATATATTTT.